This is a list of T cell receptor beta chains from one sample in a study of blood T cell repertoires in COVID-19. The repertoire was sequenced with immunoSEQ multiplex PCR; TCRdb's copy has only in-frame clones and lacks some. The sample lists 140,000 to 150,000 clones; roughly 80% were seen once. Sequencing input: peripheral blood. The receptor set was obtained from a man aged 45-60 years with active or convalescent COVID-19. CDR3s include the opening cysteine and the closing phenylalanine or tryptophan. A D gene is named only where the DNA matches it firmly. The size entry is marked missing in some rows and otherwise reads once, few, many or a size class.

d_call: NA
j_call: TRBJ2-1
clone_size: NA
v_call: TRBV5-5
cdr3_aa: CASSLAAGGNEQFF
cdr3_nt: TGTGCCAGCAGCTTGGCCGCAGGGGGGAATGAGCAGTTCTTC

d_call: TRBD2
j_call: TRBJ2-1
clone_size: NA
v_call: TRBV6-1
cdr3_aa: CASSGPDSGLAAYNEQFF
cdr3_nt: TGTGCCAGCAGTGGGCCGGACTCGGGACTAGCGGCGTACAATGAGCAGTTCTTC

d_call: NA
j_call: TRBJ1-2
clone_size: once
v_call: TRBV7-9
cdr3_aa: CASSLGTGNYGYTF
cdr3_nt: TGTGCCAGCAGCTTAGGGACGGGGAACTATGGCTACACCTTC

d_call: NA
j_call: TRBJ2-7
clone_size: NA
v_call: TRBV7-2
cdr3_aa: CASSLDPRPAIYEQYF
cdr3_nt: TGTGCCAGCAGCTTAGATCCCCGACCAGCGATCTACGAGCAGTACTTC

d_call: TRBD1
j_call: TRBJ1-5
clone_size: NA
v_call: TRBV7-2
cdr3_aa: CASSLARDRENQPQHF
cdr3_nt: TGTGCCAGCAGCTTAGCGCGGGACAGGGAGAATCAGCCCCAGCATTTT

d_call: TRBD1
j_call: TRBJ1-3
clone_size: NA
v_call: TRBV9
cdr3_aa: CASSPRTGVGNTIYF
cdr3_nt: TGTGCCAGCAGCCCGCGGACAGGGGTCGGAAACACCATATATTTT

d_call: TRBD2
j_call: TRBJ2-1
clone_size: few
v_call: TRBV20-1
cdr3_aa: CSASTSGTGYNEQFF
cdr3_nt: TGCAGTGCTAGTACTAGCGGAACGGGCTACAATGAGCAGTTCTTC

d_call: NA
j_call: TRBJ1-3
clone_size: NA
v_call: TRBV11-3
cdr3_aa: CASSRGTSGNTIYF
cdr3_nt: TGTGCCAGCAGCCGGGGTACCTCTGGAAACACCATATATTTT

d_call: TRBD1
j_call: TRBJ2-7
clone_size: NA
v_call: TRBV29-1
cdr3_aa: CSVETVGTGGYEQYF
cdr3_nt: TGCAGCGTTGAAACCGTCGGGACAGGGGGTTACGAGCAGTACTTC

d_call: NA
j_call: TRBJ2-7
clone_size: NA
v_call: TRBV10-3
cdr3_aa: CAIAGTYEQYF
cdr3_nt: TGTGCCATCGCAGGGACCTACGAGCAGTACTTC

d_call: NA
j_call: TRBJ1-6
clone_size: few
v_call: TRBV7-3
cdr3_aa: CASSLNAGGNSPLHF
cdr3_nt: TGTGCCAGCAGCTTAAACGCAGGAGGGAATTCACCCCTCCACTTT

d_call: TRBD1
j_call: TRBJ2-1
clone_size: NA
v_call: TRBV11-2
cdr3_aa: CASSRSGQDYNEQFF
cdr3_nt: TGTGCCAGCAGCCGAAGCGGACAGGACTACAATGAGCAGTTCTTC

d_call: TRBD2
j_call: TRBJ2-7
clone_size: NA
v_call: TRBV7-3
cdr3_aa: CASSPANLAGVDEQYF
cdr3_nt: TGTGCCAGCAGCCCCGCCAACCTAGCGGGAGTGGACGAGCAGTACTTC

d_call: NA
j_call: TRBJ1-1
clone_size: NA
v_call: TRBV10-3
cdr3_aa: CAISGTDNTEAFF
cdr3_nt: TGTGCCATCAGTGGGACAGACAACACTGAAGCTTTCTTT

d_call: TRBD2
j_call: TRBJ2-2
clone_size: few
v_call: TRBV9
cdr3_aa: CASSPGAGAEPGELFF
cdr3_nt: TGTGCCAGCAGCCCTGGAGCGGGGGCAGAACCCGGGGAGCTGTTTTTT

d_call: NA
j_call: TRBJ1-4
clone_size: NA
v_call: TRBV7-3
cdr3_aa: CASSLWGPGLNEKLFF
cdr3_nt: TGTGCCAGCAGCTTATGGGGCCCCGGGCTTAATGAAAAACTGTTTTTT

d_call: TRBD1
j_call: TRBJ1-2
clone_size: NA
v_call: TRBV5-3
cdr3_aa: CARSLTGTGGRANYGYTF
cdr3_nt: TGTGCCAGAAGCTTAACCGGGACAGGGGGCAGAGCTAACTATGGCTACACCTTC

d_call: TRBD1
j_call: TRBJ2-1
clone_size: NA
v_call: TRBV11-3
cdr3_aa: CASSLRQGAQEQFF
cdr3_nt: TGTGCCAGCAGCTTAAGACAGGGGGCGCAGGAGCAGTTCTTC

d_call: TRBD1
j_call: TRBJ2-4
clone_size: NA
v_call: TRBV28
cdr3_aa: CASSLGTGGPKNIQYF
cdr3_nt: TGTGCCAGCAGTTTAGGGACAGGGGGGCCCAAAAACATTCAGTACTTC

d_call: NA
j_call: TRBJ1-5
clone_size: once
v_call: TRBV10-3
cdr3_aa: CAISESRVRRDQPQHF
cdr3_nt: TGTGCCATCAGTGAGTCGAGGGTACGGAGGGATCAGCCCCAGCATTTT

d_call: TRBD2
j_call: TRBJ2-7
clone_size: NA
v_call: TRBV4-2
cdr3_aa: CASSQDLELAAYEQYF
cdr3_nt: TGTGCCAGCAGCCAAGACCTGGAGCTAGCGGCCTACGAGCAGTACTTC

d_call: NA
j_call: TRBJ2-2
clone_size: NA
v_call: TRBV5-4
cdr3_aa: CASSLYAGIDGELFF
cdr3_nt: TGTGCCAGCAGCTTGTACGCAGGTATAGACGGGGAGCTGTTTTTT

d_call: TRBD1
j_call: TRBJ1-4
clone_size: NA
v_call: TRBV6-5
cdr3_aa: CASSYSGQNEKLFF
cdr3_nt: TGTGCCAGCAGTTACTCGGGACAGAATGAAAAACTGTTTTTT

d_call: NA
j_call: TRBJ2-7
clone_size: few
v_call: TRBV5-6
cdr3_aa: CASSALYYEQYF
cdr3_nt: TGTGCCAGCAGCGCACTTTATTACGAGCAGTACTTC